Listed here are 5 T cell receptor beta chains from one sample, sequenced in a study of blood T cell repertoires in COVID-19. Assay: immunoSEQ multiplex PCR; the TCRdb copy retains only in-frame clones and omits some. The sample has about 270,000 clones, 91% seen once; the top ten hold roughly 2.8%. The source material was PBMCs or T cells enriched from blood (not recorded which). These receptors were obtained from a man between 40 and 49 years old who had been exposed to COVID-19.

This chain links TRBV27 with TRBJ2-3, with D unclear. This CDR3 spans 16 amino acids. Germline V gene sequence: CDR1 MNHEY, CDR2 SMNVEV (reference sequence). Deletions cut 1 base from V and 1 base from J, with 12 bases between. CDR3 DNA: TGTGCCAGCAGTTTATGGGCAGTCGTCCGCACAGATACGCAGTATTTT. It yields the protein CASSLWAVVRTDTQYF.

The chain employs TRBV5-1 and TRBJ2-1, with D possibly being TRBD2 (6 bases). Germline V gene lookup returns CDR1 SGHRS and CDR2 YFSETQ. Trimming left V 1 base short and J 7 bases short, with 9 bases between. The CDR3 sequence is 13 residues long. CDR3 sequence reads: CASSLYRGNEQFF. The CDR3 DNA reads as TGCGCCAGCAGCTTGTATCGGGGGAATGAGCAGTTCTTC.

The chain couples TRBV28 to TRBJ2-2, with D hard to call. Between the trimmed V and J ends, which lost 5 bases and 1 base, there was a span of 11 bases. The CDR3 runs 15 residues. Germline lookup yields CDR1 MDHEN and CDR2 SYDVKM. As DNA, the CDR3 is TGTGCCAGCAGTCCCCCTACCGGGAACACCGGGGAGCTGTTTTTT. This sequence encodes CASSPPTGNTGELFF.

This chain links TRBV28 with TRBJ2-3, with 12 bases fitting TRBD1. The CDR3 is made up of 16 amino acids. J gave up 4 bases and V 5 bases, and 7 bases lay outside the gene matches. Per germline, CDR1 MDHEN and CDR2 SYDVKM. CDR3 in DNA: TGTGCCAGCAGTCCCCTTGGGACAGGGGGCTCAGATACGCAGTATTTT. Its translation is CASSPLGTGGSDTQYF.

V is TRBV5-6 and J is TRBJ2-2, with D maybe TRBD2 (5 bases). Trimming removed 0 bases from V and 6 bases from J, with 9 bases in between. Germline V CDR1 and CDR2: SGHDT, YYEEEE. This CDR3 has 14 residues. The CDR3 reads CASSLVSSPGELFF. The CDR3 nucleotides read TGTGCCAGCAGCTTGGTCTCTAGCCCCGGGGAGCTGTTTTTT.